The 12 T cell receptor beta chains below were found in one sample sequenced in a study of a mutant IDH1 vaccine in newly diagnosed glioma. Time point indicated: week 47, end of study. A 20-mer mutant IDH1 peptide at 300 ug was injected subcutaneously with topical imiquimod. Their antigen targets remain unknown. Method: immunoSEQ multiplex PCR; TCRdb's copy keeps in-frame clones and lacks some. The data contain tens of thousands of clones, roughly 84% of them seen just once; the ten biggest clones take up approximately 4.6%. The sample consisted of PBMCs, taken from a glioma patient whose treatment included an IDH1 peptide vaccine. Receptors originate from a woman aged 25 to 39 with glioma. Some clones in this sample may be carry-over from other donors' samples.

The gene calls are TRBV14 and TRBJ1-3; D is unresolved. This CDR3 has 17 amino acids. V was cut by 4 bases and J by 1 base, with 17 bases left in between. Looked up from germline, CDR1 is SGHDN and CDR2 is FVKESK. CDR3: CASSPSPPAPSGNTIYF. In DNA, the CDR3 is TGTGCCAGCAGCCCCTCCCCACCTGCTCCTTCTGGAAACACCATATATTTT.

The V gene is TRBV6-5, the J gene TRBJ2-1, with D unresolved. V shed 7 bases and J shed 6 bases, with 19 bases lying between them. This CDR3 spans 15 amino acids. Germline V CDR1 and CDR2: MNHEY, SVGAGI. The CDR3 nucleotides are TGTGCCAGCAATCCCTCGGGTGGCTGGGTCAATGAGCAGTTCTTC. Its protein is CASNPSGGWVNEQFF.

Here the CDR3 DNA reads TGTGCCAGCAGCCCGGGCCTAGCGGGAGGATCCTACGAGCAGTACTTC. Protein sequence: CASSPGLAGGSYEQYF. The V call is TRBV5-4, the J call TRBJ2-7, with 11 positions matching TRBD2. The germline gives CDR1 SGHNT, CDR2 YYREEE (reference sequence). J was trimmed by 1 base and V by 4 bases; bases with no gene match: 7. This CDR3 has 16 amino acids.

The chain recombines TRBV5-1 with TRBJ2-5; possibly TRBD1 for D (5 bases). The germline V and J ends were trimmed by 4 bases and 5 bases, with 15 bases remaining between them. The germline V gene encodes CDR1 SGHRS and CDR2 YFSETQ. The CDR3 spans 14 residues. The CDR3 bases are TGCGCCAGCAGCCCGTCGACAGTAACGGAGACCCAGTACTTC. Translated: CASSPSTVTETQYF.

The CDR3 reads CASSLGQGAIETQYF. CDR3 sequence (DNA): TGTGCCAGCAGTTTAGGACAGGGGGCCATCGAGACCCAGTACTTC. The rearrangement uses TRBV27 and TRBJ2-5, with 11 bases matching TRBD1. Unmatched junction bases numbered 4, after V lost 2 bases and J lost 5 bases. This CDR3 spans 15 amino acids. Germline-derived CDR1 and CDR2 are MNHEY and SMNVEV (reference sequence).

The CDR3 here is CASSAQGRGATGELFF. Written as DNA, the CDR3 is TGTGCCAGCAGCGCCCAGGGGCGTGGTGCCACCGGGGAGCTGTTTTTT. This sequence joins TRBV9 and TRBJ2-2; maybe TRBD1 (6 bases). From germline, CDR1 is SGDLS and CDR2 YYNGEE. This CDR3 has 16 residues. V was pared by 3 bases and J by 4 bases, with 16 bases between.

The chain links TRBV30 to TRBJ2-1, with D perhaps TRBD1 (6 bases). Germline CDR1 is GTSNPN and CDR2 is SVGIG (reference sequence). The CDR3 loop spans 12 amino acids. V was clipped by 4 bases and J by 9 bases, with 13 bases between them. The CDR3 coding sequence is TGTGCCTGGAAAGGGGGAGTGGGTGAGCAGTTCTTC. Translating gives CAWKGGVGEQFF.

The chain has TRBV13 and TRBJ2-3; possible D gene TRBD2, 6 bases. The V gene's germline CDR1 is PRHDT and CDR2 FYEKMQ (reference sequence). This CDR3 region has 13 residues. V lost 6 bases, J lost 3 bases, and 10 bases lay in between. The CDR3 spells CASSSRGTDTQYF. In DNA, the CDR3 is TGTGCCAGCAGTTCACGGGGGACAGATACGCAGTATTTT.

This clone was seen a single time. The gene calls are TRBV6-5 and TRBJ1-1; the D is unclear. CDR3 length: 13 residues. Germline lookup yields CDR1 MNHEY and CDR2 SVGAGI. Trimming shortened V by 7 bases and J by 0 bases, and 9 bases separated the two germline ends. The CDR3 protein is CASTVDVNTEAFF. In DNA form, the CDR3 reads TGTGCCAGCACCGTGGACGTGAACACTGAAGCTTTCTTT.

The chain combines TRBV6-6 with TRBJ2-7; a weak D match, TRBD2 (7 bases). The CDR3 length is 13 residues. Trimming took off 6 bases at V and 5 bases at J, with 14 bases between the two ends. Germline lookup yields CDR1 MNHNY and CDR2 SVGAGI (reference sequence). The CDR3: CASSPGGPNEQYF. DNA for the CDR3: TGTGCCAGCAGCCCGGGGGGCCCCAACGAGCAGTACTTC.

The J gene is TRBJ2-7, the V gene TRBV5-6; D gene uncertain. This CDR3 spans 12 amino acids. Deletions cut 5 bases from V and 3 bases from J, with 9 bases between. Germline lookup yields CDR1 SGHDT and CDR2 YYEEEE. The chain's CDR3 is CASSLLSYEQYF. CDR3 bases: TGTGCCAGCAGTCTATTGAGCTACGAGCAGTACTTC.

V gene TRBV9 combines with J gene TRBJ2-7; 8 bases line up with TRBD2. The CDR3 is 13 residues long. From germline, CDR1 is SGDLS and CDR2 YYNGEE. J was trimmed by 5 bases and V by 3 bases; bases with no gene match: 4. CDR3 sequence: CASSAGTSHEQYF. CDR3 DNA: TGTGCCAGCAGCGCCGGGACTAGTCACGAGCAGTACTTC.